Listed below are T cell receptor beta chains from one sample, sequenced in a study of shared clonotypes between healthy human individuals. TCRdb's table, derived via immunoSEQ multiplex PCR, lists solely in-frame clones and lacks some. The sample records about 820,000 clones, over 90% being singletons. The sequencing input was naive CD8+ T cells sorted from blood. Receptors originate from a young man in good health. CDR3s leave out the opening cysteine and the closing phenylalanine or tryptophan. A D gene is named only where the DNA matches it firmly.

cdr3_aa v_call d_call
ASSLSKGGDEQF TRBV7-9 NA
ASSHPGTSGSYEQY TRBV4-1 TRBD2
ASSLWDYEQY TRBV5-6 NA
ASSPAADSYEQY TRBV5-1 NA
ASSVPASGVLSSYNEQF TRBV5-1 TRBD2
ASSYTQGRGYEQY TRBV4-1 NA
ASSVGTSGSPEQF TRBV9 TRBD2
ASSLREGATGELF TRBV7-3 NA
ASSISRTALTIAKNIQY TRBV19 NA
ASSKDGTDRGKDGYT TRBV21-1 NA
ASSWGLATYEQY TRBV19 TRBD2
ASSPTHTGTYEQY TRBV9 NA
AISEYEQGVFGPF TRBV10-3 TRBD1
ASSDREARNQPQH TRBV2 NA
ASSSTISGGVDRAYEQY TRBV7-9 TRBD1
ASSDLGVNTEAF TRBV2 NA
ASSLGALNEQY TRBV27 NA
SVELAGANVLT TRBV29-1 NA
SVDTGGTTNEKLF TRBV29-1 NA
ASRRLAVTDTQY TRBV28 TRBD2
ASSSIDRGPDYGYT TRBV7-9 TRBD1
ASSEAIQGARTDTQY TRBV2 TRBD1
ASSSIVGFDTEAF TRBV7-9 NA
ASSLGADPDTQY TRBV7-2 NA
ASNPPGQGFYNEQF TRBV28 TRBD1
ASSLRLADEQF TRBV7-6 TRBD2
ASSPHVTGVYEQY TRBV7-9 TRBD1
ASALRKLANEKLF TRBV6-1 NA
ASSLKGFSYEQY TRBV27 NA
AISEPGVPYNEQF TRBV10-3 NA
ASSQGAGAYSNQPQH TRBV27 TRBD1
ASNHRTDSYEQY TRBV28 NA
ASSPVEGDTNGAF TRBV4-2 NA
ASSLVGSGDRVFGGYT TRBV5-6 TRBD1
ASSAGLAGAYNEQF TRBV13 TRBD2
AFQVNTGELF TRBV30 NA
ASSQETGSGANVLT TRBV7-9 NA
AIRPGQGLREPRNEQF TRBV10-3 TRBD1
ASSHTGTGYNIQY TRBV7-9 TRBD1
ASSQVKGKGRDTQY TRBV14 NA
ASRIASGEHPNTDTQY TRBV2 TRBD2
ASGTGNTGELF TRBV6-5 TRBD1
ASSWGLANYGYT TRBV27 NA
ASSASPTGTEERANYGYT TRBV6-4 TRBD1
ASGGGNQPQH TRBV2 NA
ASSGSREAYNEQF TRBV2 TRBD2
ASSLNWGRRRGSYGYT TRBV7-9 NA
ASRIGLGAEEQY TRBV5-1 NA